These T cell receptor beta chains were read from a single sample in a study of shared clonotypes between healthy human individuals. TCRdb keeps only in-frame clones here, not all; method: immunoSEQ multiplex PCR. The sample contains a few million clones, over 90% of which appear only once. The sequencing sample was made of naive CD4+ T cells from PBMCs. The receptors here all came from a man younger than 35 in good health. Some clones in this sample may be carry-over from other donors' samples. Each CDR3 is given with its conserved first and last residue. Fields, in order: V gene, clone size, J gene, D gene, CDR3 DNA, CDR3 protein. D genes are given only for firm matches. A row's size may be missing; if present it is once, few, many or a size class.

>TRBV6-5|.|TRBJ1-4|.
TGTGCCAGCAGTCGGACGGACTCGGAAAAACTGTTTTTT
CASSRTDSEKLFF
>TRBV5-1|.|TRBJ2-1|TRBD1
TGCGCCAGCAGCTCAGTTTTCAGGGGGCAGTACAATGAGCAGTTCTTC
CASSSVFRGQYNEQFF
>TRBV28|.|TRBJ1-2|.
TGTGCCAGCAGTACTACGGGCTACTATGGCTACACCTTC
CASSTTGYYGYTF
>TRBV4-3|.|TRBJ2-2|TRBD1
TGCGCCAGCAGCCAAAACCCCTCCAGGGGGCGTACCGGGGAGCTGTTTTTT
CASSQNPSRGRTGELFF
>TRBV27|.|TRBJ1-2|.
TGTGCCAGCAGCCCCCGAGGGCCAGTGGGCTACACCTTC
CASSPRGPVGYTF
>TRBV6-1|.|TRBJ1-3|.
TGTGCCAGCAGTGAAGCAGGCGGAAACACCATATATTTT
CASSEAGGNTIYF
>TRBV19|.|TRBJ2-7|.
TGTGCCAGTAGTATAGGGCCCTACGAGCAGTACTTC
CASSIGPYEQYF
>TRBV18|.|TRBJ2-3|.
TGTGCCAGCAGAGGGCCATTGGTGGCAGATACGCAGTATTTT
CASRGPLVADTQYF
>TRBV28|once|TRBJ2-7|TRBD2
TGTGCCAGCAGGCTAAGCGGGAGCTCCTACGAGCAGTACTTC
CASRLSGSSYEQYF
>TRBV7-8|.|TRBJ2-2|TRBD1
TGTGCCTGTGGGACAGGGCGATTCGTCACCGGGGAGCTGTTTTTT
CACGTGRFVTGELFF
>TRBV10-1|.|TRBJ2-1|TRBD1
TGCGCCAGCAGTGGGAGACAGGGGGCCTACAATGAGCAGTTCTTC
CASSGRQGAYNEQFF
>TRBV7-2|.|TRBJ1-2|.
TGTGCCAGCAGCTTAGAATCCGGGGACTATGGCTACACCTTC
CASSLESGDYGYTF
>TRBV5-5|.|TRBJ2-7|.
TGTGCCAGCAGCCGGGATGCGGATTCTTACGAGCAGTACTTC
CASSRDADSYEQYF
>TRBV5-1|.|TRBJ1-2|.
TGCGCCAGCAGCTTGGAAGGTGACTCTGGTTCAGGCTACACCTTC
CASSLEGDSGSGYTF
>TRBV29-1|.|TRBJ1-1|.
TGCAGCGTTGCTCGGCCGAACACTGAAGCTTTCTTT
CSVARPNTEAFF
>TRBV5-1|few|TRBJ2-7|.
TGCGCCAGCAGCTTGGAGCCGAGCTCCTACGAGCAGTACTTC
CASSLEPSSYEQYF
>TRBV30|.|TRBJ2-2|TRBD2
TGTGCCTGGAGACTAGCGGGAGCCACCGGGGAGCTGTTTTTT
CAWRLAGATGELFF
>TRBV6-6|.|TRBJ1-2|TRBD1
TGTGCCAGCAGTTACGGACAGGCCCAACCCTATGGCTACACCTTC
CASSYGQAQPYGYTF
>TRBV6-4|.|TRBJ2-1|.
TGTGCCAGCAGTGACGAGGAGGGGAGGCCCTACAATGAGCAGTTCTTC
CASSDEEGRPYNEQFF
>TRBV6-5|few|TRBJ1-2|.
TGTGCCACACGACTGAGTTCCTATGGCTACACCTTC
CATRLSSYGYTF
>TRBV6-6|once|TRBJ2-1|TRBD2
TGTGCCAGCAGTTACTCGGGGAGGGGTGCATACAATGAGCAGTTCTTC
CASSYSGRGAYNEQFF
>TRBV9|once|TRBJ2-1|.
TGTGCCAGCAGCGTAGGCCCCAACTCCTACAATGAGCAGTTCTTC
CASSVGPNSYNEQFF
>TRBV27|.|TRBJ2-1|TRBD1
TGTGCCAGCAGCCGACAGGGGGCCTTCTACAATGAGCAGTTCTTC
CASSRQGAFYNEQFF
>TRBV28|.|TRBJ2-1|.
TGTGCCAGCAGACCCGACCCCCCTCAAGGAAAGGATGAGCAGTTCTTC
CASRPDPPQGKDEQFF
>TRBV28|.|TRBJ1-1|.
TGTGCCAGCAGTCCCCAAGTCAAGCGGCCGAACACTGAAGCTTTCTTT
CASSPQVKRPNTEAFF
>TRBV7-9|.|TRBJ2-3|.
TGTGCCAGCAGCCGGACGAGCTCTAGCGCCACAGATACGCAGTATTTT
CASSRTSSSATDTQYF
>TRBV5-4|.|TRBJ1-4|.
TGTGCCAGCAGCTTGGAGGCAGGGCGAGGTGAAAAACTGTTTTTT
CASSLEAGRGEKLFF
>TRBV7-3|.|TRBJ2-1|TRBD2
TGTGCCAGCAGCCTCCGAAGGACTAGCGGGCACAATGAGCAGTTCTTC
CASSLRRTSGHNEQFF
>TRBV28|.|TRBJ1-1|.
TGTGCCAGCAGTTTAGGGGGAGCTTGGTTGACTGAAGCTTTCTTT
CASSLGGAWLTEAFF
>TRBV7-9|.|TRBJ1-6|.
TGTGCCAGCAGCGGGGCGGCAGCACCCCTCCACTTT
CASSGAAAPLHF
>TRBV19|.|TRBJ1-2|TRBD1
TGTGCCAGTAGTGTCCACAGGGGACCGGGTGGCTACACCTTC
CASSVHRGPGGYTF
>TRBV28|.|TRBJ2-7|.
TGTGCCAGCAGTTTAACCTCCTACGAGCAGTACTTC
CASSLTSYEQYF
>TRBV28|few|TRBJ1-5|TRBD1
TGTGCCAGCAGGAATTGGGACAGGGGCAGCAATCAGCCCCAGCATTTT
CASRNWDRGSNQPQHF
>TRBV6-5|.|TRBJ1-3|.
TGTGCCAGCAGTTACTCGGTCTCGAGCTCTGGAAACACCATATATTTT
CASSYSVSSSGNTIYF
>TRBV6-5|.|TRBJ2-1|.
TGTGCCAGCAGTTCCCTCGGTGGCGGTATTACCAATGAGCAGTTCTTC
CASSSLGGGITNEQFF
>TRBV9|.|TRBJ1-1|TRBD1
TGTGCCAGCAGCACCGGACAGGGGGGAATGAACACTGAAGCTTTCTTT
CASSTGQGGMNTEAFF
>TRBV15|.|TRBJ1-2|.
TGTGCCACCAGCAGCGGCCCTGTGGGGGGCCTTGGTGGCTACACCTTC
CATSSGPVGGLGGYTF
>TRBV27|.|TRBJ2-5|TRBD1
TGTGCCAGCAGTGTATCCGGGACAGGGGGGCAGACCCAGTACTTC
CASSVSGTGGQTQYF
>TRBV29-1|.|TRBJ2-4|.
TGCAGCGTTGACTATTCGAGCGAGGGGGGCATTCAGTACTTC
CSVDYSSEGGIQYF
>TRBV11-3|.|TRBJ2-1|.
TGTGCCAGCAGCTTATTAGGGCAGGTCTCCTACAATGAGCAGTTCTTC
CASSLLGQVSYNEQFF
>TRBV11-2|.|TRBJ1-3|.
TGTGCCAGCAGCTTCGCCTGGGACGGGAACACCATATATTTT
CASSFAWDGNTIYF
>TRBV6-5|.|TRBJ2-7|.
TGTGCCACCCATAAAAGGAGACCCTACGAGCAGTACTTC
CATHKRRPYEQYF
>TRBV28|once|TRBJ2-3|.
TGTGCCAGCAGTTTAGCCTTGAGGACCATCGGGAGTACGCAGTATTTT
CASSLALRTIGSTQYF
>TRBV4-1|.|TRBJ2-3|.
TGCGCCAGCAGCCTCGAGGTAGCTCGCACAGATACGCAGTATTTT
CASSLEVARTDTQYF
>TRBV18|.|TRBJ2-3|.
TGTGCCAGCTCACCGCAGGGATGGGATACGCAGTATTTT
CASSPQGWDTQYF
>TRBV18|.|TRBJ2-1|TRBD2
TGTGCCAGCTCAATGCCTAGAAGTAGCGGGGCCGACAATGAGCAGTTCTTC
CASSMPRSSGADNEQFF